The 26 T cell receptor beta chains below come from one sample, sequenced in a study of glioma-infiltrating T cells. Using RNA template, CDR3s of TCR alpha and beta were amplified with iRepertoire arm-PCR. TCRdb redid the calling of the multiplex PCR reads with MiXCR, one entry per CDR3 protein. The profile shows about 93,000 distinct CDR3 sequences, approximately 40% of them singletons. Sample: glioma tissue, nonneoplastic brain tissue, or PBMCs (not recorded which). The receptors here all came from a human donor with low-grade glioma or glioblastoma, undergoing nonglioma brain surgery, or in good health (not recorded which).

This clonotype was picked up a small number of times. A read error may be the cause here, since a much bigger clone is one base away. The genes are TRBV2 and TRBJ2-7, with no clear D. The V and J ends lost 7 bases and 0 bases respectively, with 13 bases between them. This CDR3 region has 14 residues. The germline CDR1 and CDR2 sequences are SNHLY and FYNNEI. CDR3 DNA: TGTGCCAGCAAGGCGGCACCCGGCTCCTACGAGCAGTACTTC. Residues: CASKAAPGSYEQYF.

CDR3 amino acids: CASSFGEVGLYEQYF. Written as DNA, the CDR3 is TGTGCCAGCAGTTTTGGGGAGGTTGGTCTCTACGAGCAGTACTTC. The J gene is TRBJ2-7, the V gene TRBV6-9, with D possibly matching TRBD2 (6 bases). CDR1 MNHGY and CDR2 SVAAGI come from the germline V gene. The V end lost 4 bases, the J end lost 3 bases, and 16 bases lay between the germline ends. This CDR3 has 15 residues.

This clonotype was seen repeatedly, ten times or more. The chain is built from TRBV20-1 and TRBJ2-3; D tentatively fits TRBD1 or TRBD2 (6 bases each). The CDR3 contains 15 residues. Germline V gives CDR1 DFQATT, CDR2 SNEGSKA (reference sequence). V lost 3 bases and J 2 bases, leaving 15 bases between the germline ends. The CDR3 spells CSARSTRGATDTQYF. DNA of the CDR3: TGCAGTGCTAGGAGCACTAGGGGGGCCACAGATACGCAGTATTTT.

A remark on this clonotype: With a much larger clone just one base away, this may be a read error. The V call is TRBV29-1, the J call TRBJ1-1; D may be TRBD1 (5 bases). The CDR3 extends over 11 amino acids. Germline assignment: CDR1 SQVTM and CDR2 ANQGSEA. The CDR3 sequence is CSAEKDTDAFF. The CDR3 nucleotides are TGCAGCGCCGAGAAGGACACTGATGCTTTCTTT.

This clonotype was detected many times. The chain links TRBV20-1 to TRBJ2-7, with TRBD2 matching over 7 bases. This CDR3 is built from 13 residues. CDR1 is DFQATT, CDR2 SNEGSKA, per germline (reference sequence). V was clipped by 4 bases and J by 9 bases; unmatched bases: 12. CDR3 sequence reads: CSAIFGGGHGQYF. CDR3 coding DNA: TGCAGTGCTATCTTTGGGGGAGGGCACGGGCAGTACTTC.

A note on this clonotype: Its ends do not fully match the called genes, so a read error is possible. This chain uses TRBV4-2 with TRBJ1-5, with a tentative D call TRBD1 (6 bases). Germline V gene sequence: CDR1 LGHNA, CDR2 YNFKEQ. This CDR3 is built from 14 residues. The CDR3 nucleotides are TGTGCCAGCACCCAAGGGCAGGGGCCCCAGCCCCAGCACTTT. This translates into CASTQGQGPQPQHF.

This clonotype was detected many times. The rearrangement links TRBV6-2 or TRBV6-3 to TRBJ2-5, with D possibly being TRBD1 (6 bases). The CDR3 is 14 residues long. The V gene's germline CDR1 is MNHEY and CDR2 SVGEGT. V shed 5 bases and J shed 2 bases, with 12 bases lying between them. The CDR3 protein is CASSPQGPQETQYF. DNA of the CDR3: TGTGCCAGCAGTCCACAGGGCCCTCAAGAGACCCAGTACTTC.

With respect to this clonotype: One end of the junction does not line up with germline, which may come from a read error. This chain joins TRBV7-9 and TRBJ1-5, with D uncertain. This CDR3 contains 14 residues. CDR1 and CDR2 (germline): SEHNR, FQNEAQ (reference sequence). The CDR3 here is CDSSNALSNQPQHF. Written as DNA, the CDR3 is TGTGACAGCAGTAATGCCCTGAGCAATCAGCCCCAACATTTT.

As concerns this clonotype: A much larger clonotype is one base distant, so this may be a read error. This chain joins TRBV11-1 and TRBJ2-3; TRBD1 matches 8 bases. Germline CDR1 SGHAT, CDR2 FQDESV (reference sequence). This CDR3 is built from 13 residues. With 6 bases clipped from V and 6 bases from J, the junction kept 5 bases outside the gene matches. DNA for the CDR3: TGTGCCAGCAGTCAGACAGGGGTGGATACGCAGTATTTT. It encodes CASSQTGVDTQYF.

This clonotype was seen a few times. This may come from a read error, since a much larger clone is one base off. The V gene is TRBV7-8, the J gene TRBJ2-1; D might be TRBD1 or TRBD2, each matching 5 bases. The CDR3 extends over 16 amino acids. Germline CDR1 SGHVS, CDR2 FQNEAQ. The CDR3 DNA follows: TGTGCCAACAGCTTTGGGACCTCAAGCTCCTACAATGAGCAGTTCTTC. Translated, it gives CANSFGTSSSYNEQFF. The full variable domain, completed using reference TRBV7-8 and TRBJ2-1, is GAGVSQSPRYKVAKRGQDVALRCDPISGHVSLFWYQQALGQGPEFLTYFQNEAQLDKSGLPSDRFFAERPEGSVSTLKIQRTQQEDSAVYLCANSFGTSSSYNEQFFGPGTRLTVL.

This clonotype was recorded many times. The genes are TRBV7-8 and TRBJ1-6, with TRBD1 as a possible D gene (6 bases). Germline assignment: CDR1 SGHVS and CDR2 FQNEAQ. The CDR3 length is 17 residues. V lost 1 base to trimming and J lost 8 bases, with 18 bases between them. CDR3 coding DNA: TGTGCCAGCAGCTTAGGACGGACAGCGAGCCTGTATTCACCCCTCCACTTT. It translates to CASSLGRTASLYSPLHF.

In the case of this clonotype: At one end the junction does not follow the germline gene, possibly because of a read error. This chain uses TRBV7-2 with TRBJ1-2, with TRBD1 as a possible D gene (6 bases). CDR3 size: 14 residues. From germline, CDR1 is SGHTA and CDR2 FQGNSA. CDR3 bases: TGTGCCAGCAGCCCGCCAAGCAGGGGCTATGGCTGCACCTTC. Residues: CASSPPSRGYGCTF.

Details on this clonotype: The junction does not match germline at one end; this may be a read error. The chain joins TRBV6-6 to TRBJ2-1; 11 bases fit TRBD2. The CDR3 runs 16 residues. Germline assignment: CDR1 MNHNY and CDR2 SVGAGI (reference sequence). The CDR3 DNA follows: TGTGCCATCAGTTTCGCTAGCGGGGGGACCTACAATGAGCAGTTCTTC. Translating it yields CAISFASGGTYNEQFF.

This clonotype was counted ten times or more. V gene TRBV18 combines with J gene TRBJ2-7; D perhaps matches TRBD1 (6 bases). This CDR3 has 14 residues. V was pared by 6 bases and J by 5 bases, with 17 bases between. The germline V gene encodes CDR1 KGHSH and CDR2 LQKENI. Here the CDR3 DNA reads TGTGCCAGCTCCCCAACAGGGCGTTCGGACGAGCAGTACTTC. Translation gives CASSPTGRSDEQYF.

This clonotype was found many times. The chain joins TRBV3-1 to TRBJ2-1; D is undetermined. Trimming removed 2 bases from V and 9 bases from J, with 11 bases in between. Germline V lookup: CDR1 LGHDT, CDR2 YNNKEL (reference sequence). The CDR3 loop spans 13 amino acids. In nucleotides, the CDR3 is TGTGCCAGCAGCCAATTTCAGAAAAGTGAGCAGTTCTTC. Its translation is CASSQFQKSEQFF.

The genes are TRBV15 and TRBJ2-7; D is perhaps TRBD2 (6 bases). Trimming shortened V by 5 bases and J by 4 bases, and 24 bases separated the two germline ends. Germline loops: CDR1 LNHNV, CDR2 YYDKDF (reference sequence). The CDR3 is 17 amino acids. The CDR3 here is CATSHLRRTGGRYEQYF. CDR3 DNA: TGTGCCACCAGCCACCTGAGACGGACCGGGGGTCGTTACGAGCAGTACTTC.

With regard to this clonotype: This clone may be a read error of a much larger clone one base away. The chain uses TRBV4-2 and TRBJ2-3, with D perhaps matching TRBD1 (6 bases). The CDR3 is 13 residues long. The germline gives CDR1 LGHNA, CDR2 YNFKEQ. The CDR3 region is CASSFLTGDKQYF. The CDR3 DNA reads TGTGCCAGCAGCTTTTTGACAGGAGATAAGCAGTATTTT.

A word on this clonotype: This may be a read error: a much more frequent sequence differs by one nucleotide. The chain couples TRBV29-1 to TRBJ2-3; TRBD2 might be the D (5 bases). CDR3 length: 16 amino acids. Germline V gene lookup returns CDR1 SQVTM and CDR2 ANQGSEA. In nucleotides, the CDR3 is TGCAGCGTTGAATATGGACTGGCCTTGTCGGCAGATATGCAGTATTTT. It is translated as CSVEYGLALSADMQYF.

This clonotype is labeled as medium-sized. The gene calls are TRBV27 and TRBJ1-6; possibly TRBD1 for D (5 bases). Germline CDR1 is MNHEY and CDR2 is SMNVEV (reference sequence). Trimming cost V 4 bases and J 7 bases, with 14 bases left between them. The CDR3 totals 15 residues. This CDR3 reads CASSYTGRANSPLHF. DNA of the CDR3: TGTGCCAGCAGTTATACGGGACGGGCAAATTCACCCCTCCACTTT.

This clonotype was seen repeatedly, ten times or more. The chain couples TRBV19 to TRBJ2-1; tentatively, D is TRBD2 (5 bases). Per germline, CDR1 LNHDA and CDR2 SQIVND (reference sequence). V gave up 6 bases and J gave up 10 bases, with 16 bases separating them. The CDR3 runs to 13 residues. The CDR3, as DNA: TGTGCCAGTAGGTGGCGGCCCGGCGGGGAGCAGTTCTTC. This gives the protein CASRWRPGGEQFF.

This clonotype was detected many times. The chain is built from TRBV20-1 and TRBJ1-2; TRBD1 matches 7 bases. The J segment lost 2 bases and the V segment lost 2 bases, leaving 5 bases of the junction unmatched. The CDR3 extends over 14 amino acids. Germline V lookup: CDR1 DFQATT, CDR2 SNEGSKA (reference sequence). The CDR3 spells CSARQGQTNYGYTF. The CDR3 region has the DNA TGCAGTGCTAGACAGGGACAGACGAACTATGGCTACACCTTC.

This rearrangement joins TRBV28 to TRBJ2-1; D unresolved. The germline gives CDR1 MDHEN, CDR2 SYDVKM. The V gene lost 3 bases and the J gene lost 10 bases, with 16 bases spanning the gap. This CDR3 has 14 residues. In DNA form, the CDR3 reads TGTGCCAGCAGTTTGGCAGGTGATTTGCTCGAGCAGTTCTTC. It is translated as CASSLAGDLLEQFF.

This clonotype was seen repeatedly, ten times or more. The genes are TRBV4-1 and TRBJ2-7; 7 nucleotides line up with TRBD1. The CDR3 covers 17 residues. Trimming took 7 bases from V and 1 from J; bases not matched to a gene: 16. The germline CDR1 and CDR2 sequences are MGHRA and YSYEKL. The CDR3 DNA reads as TGCGCCAGCACCGACGACCTTCATCGGGGACAGTCCTACGAGCAGTACTTC. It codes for CASTDDLHRGQSYEQYF.

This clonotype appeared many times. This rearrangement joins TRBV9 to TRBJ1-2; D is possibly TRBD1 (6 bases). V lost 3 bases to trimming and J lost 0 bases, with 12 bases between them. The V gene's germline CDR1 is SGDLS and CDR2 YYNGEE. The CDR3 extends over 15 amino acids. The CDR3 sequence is CASSDKTGSNYGYTF. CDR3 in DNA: TGTGCCAGCAGCGATAAAACAGGGTCTAACTATGGCTACACCTTC.

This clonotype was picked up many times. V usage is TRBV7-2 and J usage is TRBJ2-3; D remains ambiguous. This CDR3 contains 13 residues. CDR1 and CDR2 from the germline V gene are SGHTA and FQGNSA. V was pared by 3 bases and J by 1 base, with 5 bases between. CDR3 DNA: TGTGCCAGCAGCTTGTGGGGCACAGATACGCAGTATTTT. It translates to CASSLWGTDTQYF.

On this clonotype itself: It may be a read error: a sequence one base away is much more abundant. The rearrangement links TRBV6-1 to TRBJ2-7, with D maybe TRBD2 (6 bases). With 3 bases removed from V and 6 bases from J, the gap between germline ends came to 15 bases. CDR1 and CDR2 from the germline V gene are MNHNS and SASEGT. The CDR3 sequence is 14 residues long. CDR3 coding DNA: TGTGCCAGCAGTGAGCTGGAGGGCCTGAGCGAGCAGTACTTC. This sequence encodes CASSELEGLSEQYF.